Presented here are 32 T cell receptor beta chains from one specimen sequenced in a study of T cell changes during pregnancy in multiple sclerosis. Sequenced by immunoSEQ multiplex PCR; TCRdb stores in-frame clones only, minus some. The data contain around 48,000 clones, 90% of them singletons. The starting material was CD8+ T cells from peripheral blood mononuclear cells, obtained before pregnancy. The receptors originated from a female donor with multiple sclerosis, enrolled in a pregnancy study.

J is TRBJ1-2 and V is TRBV9; a possible D gene is TRBD1 (5 bases). The CDR3 is 14 residues long. CDR1 is SGDLS and CDR2 is YYNGEE in the germline V gene. Trimming removed 0 bases at V and 5 bases at J, with 11 bases between. The chain's CDR3 is CASSVGDDSYGYTF. DNA for the CDR3: TGTGCCAGCAGCGTAGGGGATGACAGTTATGGCTACACCTTC.

The rearrangement links TRBV4-3 to TRBJ2-1, with D perhaps TRBD2 (5 bases). Germline CDR1 is LGHNA and CDR2 is YSLEER. The V end was cut by 2 bases, the J end by 6 bases, with 11 bases between. The CDR3 is 14 residues long. The CDR3 region has the DNA TGCGCCAGCAGCCAATACGGACTGGCCAATGAGCAGTTCTTC. Its protein product is CASSQYGLANEQFF.

The CDR3: CASSQEEGADTQYF. DNA of the CDR3: TGTGCCAGCAGCCAAGAGGAGGGTGCAGATACGCAGTATTTT. This chain links TRBV4-2 with TRBJ2-3; D perhaps matches TRBD2 (6 bases). V was clipped by 0 bases and J by 4 bases, with 8 bases between them. Germline loops: CDR1 LGHNA, CDR2 YNFKEQ. This CDR3 has 14 amino acids.

This clone has more than one count but fewer than ten. This rearrangement joins TRBV5-5 to TRBJ1-1; D unresolved. The ends were cut back, 7 bases at V and 0 bases at J, with 10 bases in the middle. CDR3 length equals 13 residues. The germline CDR1 and CDR2 sequences are SGHKS and YYEKEE (reference sequence). The DNA for the CDR3 is TGTGCCAGCCGGTTGAAGCTGAACACTGAAGCTTTCTTT. This translates into CASRLKLNTEAFF.

With regard to this clone: The sample holds other DNA sequences that translate to the same CDR3. The V and J genes are TRBV7-3 and TRBJ2-5, with 7 bases that match TRBD2. Germline values: CDR1 SGHTA, CDR2 FQGTGA. This CDR3 has 14 amino acids. V was clipped by 5 bases and J by 4 bases; unmatched bases: 7. CDR3 protein: CASSPGGGAETQYF. The DNA of the CDR3 is TGTGCCAGCAGCCCCGGGGGAGGGGCAGAGACCCAGTACTTC.

J is TRBJ2-2 and V is TRBV7-6; 14 bases fit TRBD2. CDR1 and CDR2 (germline): SGHVS, FNYEAQ. This CDR3 contains 19 residues. The ends lost 4 bases at V and 4 bases at J; junction bases unmatched: 11. In DNA form, the CDR3 reads TGTGCCAGCAGCTCCACGACTAGCGGGGGGGCCAGTGGCACCGGGGAGCTGTTTTTT. Its translation is CASSSTTSGGASGTGELFF.

The chain employs TRBV4-1 and TRBJ2-4, with 12 bases lining up with TRBD2. The trim removed 1 base at V and 1 base at J, leaving 8 bases unmatched. The V gene's germline CDR1 is MGHRA and CDR2 YSYEKL. The CDR3 sequence is 19 residues long. The CDR3 sequence: CASSQGILAGGSAKNIQYF. In DNA, the CDR3 is TGCGCCAGCAGCCAAGGTATACTAGCGGGGGGCTCCGCCAAAAACATTCAGTACTTC.

This clone was recorded at least ten times. This chain joins TRBV4-3 and TRBJ2-7; TRBD2 agrees at 8 bases. Looked up from germline, CDR1 is LGHNA and CDR2 is YSLEER. The CDR3 spans 16 residues. V trimming: 0 bases; J trimming: 7 bases; junction bases outside the gene matches: 11. As DNA, the CDR3 is TGCGCCAGCAGCCAAGATTGGAGCGGGGGCCCCAGGGAGCAGTACTTC. Translating gives CASSQDWSGGPREQYF.

This sequence joins TRBV7-9 and TRBJ1-4; maybe TRBD1 (6 bases). Germline V CDR1 and CDR2: SEHNR, FQNEAQ (reference sequence). V dropped 4 bases and J dropped 6 bases, with 15 bases sitting between them. CDR3 length: 15 amino acids. CDR3 sequence reads: CASSSTTGWDEKLFF. For the CDR3, the DNA is TGTGCCAGCAGCTCCACGACAGGTTGGGATGAAAAACTGTTTTTT.

The V gene is TRBV11-1, the J gene TRBJ2-1; D gene uncertain. The CDR3 is 15 residues long. Germline lookup yields CDR1 SGHAT and CDR2 FQDESV (reference sequence). Trimming took 1 base from V and 8 from J, leaving 15 bases between them. This CDR3 reads CASSLDAVREYEQFF. The CDR3 nucleotides read TGTGCCAGCAGCTTAGACGCGGTCCGTGAATATGAGCAGTTCTTC.

The rearrangement joins TRBV9 to TRBJ1-3; tentative D call: TRBD1 (6 bases). Looked up from germline, CDR1 is SGDLS and CDR2 is YYNGEE. Trimming took 4 bases from V and 2 from J, leaving 19 bases between them. There are 17 residues in the CDR3. The CDR3 nucleotides are TGTGCCAGCAGCCCCAGCGGCTCAGGGGCAACTGGAAACACCATATATTTT. Translated: CASSPSGSGATGNTIYF.

This clone was seen only once. The J gene is TRBJ1-1, the V gene TRBV19; TRBD1 is a possible D gene (6 bases). The CDR3 is made up of 12 amino acids. V dropped 5 bases and J dropped 13 bases, with 17 bases sitting between them. Germline V gene sequence: CDR1 LNHDA, CDR2 SQIVND (reference sequence). CDR3 DNA sequence: TGTGCCAGTAGTGCCGGGGGGGGCAATCTTTTCTTT. Protein product: CASSAGGGNLFF.

This chain connects TRBV6-1 to TRBJ2-5; a possible D gene is TRBD2 (5 bases). V gave up 0 bases and J gave up 5 bases, with 10 bases separating them. CDR1 is MNHNS and CDR2 is SASEGT in the germline V gene. CDR3 size: 14 residues. CDR3 sequence: CASSEATRVETQYF. The DNA for the CDR3 is TGTGCCAGCAGTGAAGCTACTAGGGTGGAGACCCAGTACTTC.

The chain joins TRBV5-5 to TRBJ1-5, with TRBD1 identical over 9 bases. From germline, CDR1 is SGHKS and CDR2 YYEKEE (reference sequence). The ends lost 3 bases at V and 7 bases at J; junction bases unmatched: 8. CDR3 length equals 15 residues. The CDR3 DNA reads as TGTGCCAGCAGCTGGTGGACAGGGGATCTGCAGCCCCAGCATTTT. Amino acids: CASSWWTGDLQPQHF.

The chain has TRBV7-2 and TRBJ2-3; 13 bases map to TRBD2. The V segment lost 3 bases and the J segment 5 bases; nucleotides outside the gene matches: 11. This CDR3 comprises 18 residues. Germline CDR1 reads SGHTA; CDR2 reads FQGNSA. The CDR3 coding sequence is TGTGCCAGCAGCTTGTCGACTAGCGGGGGGCCGGGTGGAGATACGCAGTATTTT. Translated, it gives CASSLSTSGGPGGDTQYF.

The chain combines TRBV7-2 with TRBJ1-5; TRBD1 matches at 11 bases. The germline V gene has CDR1 SGHTA and CDR2 FQGNSA. This CDR3 has 15 amino acids. With 5 bases clipped from V and 4 bases from J, the junction kept 4 bases outside the gene matches. CDR3 in amino acids: CASSGQGARNQPQHF. In nucleotides, the CDR3 is TGTGCCAGCAGCGGACAGGGGGCAAGGAATCAGCCCCAGCATTTT.

The chain combines TRBV5-1 with TRBJ2-1; 9 nucleotides match TRBD2. Germline CDR1 SGHRS, CDR2 YFSETQ. CDR3 length equals 16 residues. V was clipped by 0 bases and J by 7 bases; unmatched bases: 8. CDR3 in amino acids: CASSLDLSGGGNEQFF. The CDR3 DNA is TGCGCCAGCAGCTTGGACCTTAGCGGGGGAGGGAATGAGCAGTTCTTC.

V usage is TRBV5-6 and J usage is TRBJ1-5; possibly TRBD1 for D (5 bases). This CDR3 is 14 amino acids long. V lost 1 base, J lost 7 bases, and 12 bases lay in between. The germline CDR1 and CDR2 sequences are SGHDT and YYEEEE. The CDR3 loop is CASSLSGVGQPQHF. The CDR3 region has the DNA TGTGCCAGCAGCTTGTCGGGGGTAGGGCAGCCCCAGCATTTT. The entire variable domain, with the rest obtained from reference TRBV5-6 and TRBJ1-5, is as follows: DAGVTQSPTHLIKTRGQQVTLRCSPKSGHDTVSWYQQALGQGPQFIFQYYEEEERQRGNFPDRFSGHQFPNYSSELNVNALLLGDSALYLCASSLSGVGQPQHFGDGTRLSIL.

The chain recombines TRBV14 with TRBJ2-3; TRBD2 agrees at 9 bases. Germline CDR1 SGHDN, CDR2 FVKESK. The ends lost 3 bases at V and 2 bases at J; junction bases unmatched: 3. This CDR3 is 15 amino acids long. The CDR3 sequence: CASSHPSGDTDTQYF. In DNA, the CDR3 is TGTGCCAGCAGCCACCCTAGCGGGGACACAGATACGCAGTATTTT.

This chain joins TRBV7-9 and TRBJ2-3, with 9 positions matching TRBD1. J lost 1 base, V lost 1 base, and 0 bases had no gene match. CDR3 length equals 15 residues. Germline V gene lookup returns CDR1 SEHNR and CDR2 FQNEAQ (reference sequence). The CDR3 spells CASSLGQGGTDTQYF. The CDR3 DNA follows: TGTGCCAGCAGCTTAGGACAGGGGGGCACAGATACGCAGTATTTT.

V usage is TRBV9 and J usage is TRBJ1-5; TRBD1 matches 9 bases. The CDR3 is 14 amino acids. Germline lookup yields CDR1 SGDLS and CDR2 YYNGEE. Trimming at V came to 4 bases and at J to 9 bases, leaving 8 bases not matched to a gene. CDR3 protein: CASSNRTGVAPQHF. CDR3 bases: TGTGCCAGCAGCAACCGGACAGGGGTTGCGCCCCAGCATTTT.

The chain couples TRBV27 to TRBJ2-1; TRBD2 matches at 8 bases. V gave up 5 bases and J gave up 2 bases; unmatched junction bases: 5. CDR1 is MNHEY and CDR2 is SMNVEV in the germline V gene (reference sequence). CDR3 size: 15 residues. For the CDR3, the DNA is TGTGCCAGCAGTCCTTTCGGGGGGGCCTACAATGAGCAGTTCTTC. As protein: CASSPFGGAYNEQFF.

This chain's CDR3 is CASSFHPGLGAGELFF. Written as DNA, the CDR3 is TGTGCCAGCAGCTTCCACCCGGGACTAGGAGCCGGGGAGCTGTTTTTT. The chain carries TRBV9 and TRBJ2-2, with 8 bases that match TRBD2. With 4 bases clipped from V and 6 bases from J, the junction kept 11 bases outside the gene matches. The CDR3 is 16 amino acids. Germline V gives CDR1 SGDLS, CDR2 YYNGEE.

The chain carries TRBV27 and TRBJ1-6; D remains ambiguous. Trimming took off 5 bases at V and 4 bases at J, with 3 bases between the two ends. Germline loops: CDR1 MNHEY, CDR2 SMNVEV (reference sequence). This CDR3 has 12 residues. CDR3 in DNA: TGTGCCAGCAGTCAGTATAATTCACCCCTCCACTTT. This codes for CASSQYNSPLHF.

V and J are TRBV7-2 and TRBJ2-7; D uncertain. CDR1 and CDR2 (germline): SGHTA, FQGNSA. The CDR3 is 12 amino acids. Deletions cut 3 bases from V and 1 base from J, with 4 bases between. DNA of the CDR3: TGTGCCAGCAGCTTCAGGTCCTACGAGCAGTACTTC. Encoded protein: CASSFRSYEQYF. The variable domain in full, completed from reference TRBV7-2 and TRBJ2-7, reads GAGVSQSPSNKVTEKGKDVELRCDPISGHTALYWYRQSLGQGLEFLIYFQGNSAPDKSGLPSDRFSAERTGGSVSTLTIQRTQQEDSAVYLCASSFRSYEQYFGPGTRLTVT.

J is TRBJ2-3 and V is TRBV9, with 10 bases fitting TRBD2. Germline CDR1 reads SGDLS; CDR2 reads YYNGEE. V dropped 0 bases and J dropped 1; count of bases not matched to a gene: 5. CDR3 length equals 17 residues. CDR3 coding DNA: TGTGCCAGCAGCGTAGGGGGTCTAGCGGGGGGCACAGATACGCAGTATTTT. Amino acids: CASSVGGLAGGTDTQYF. Combining the CDR3 with reference TRBV9 and TRBJ2-3 gives the whole variable domain DSGVTQTPKHLITATGQRVTLRCSPRSGDLSVYWYQQSLDQGLQFLIQYYNGEERAKGNILERFSAQQFPDLHSELNLSSLELGDSALYFCASSVGGLAGGTDTQYFGPGTRLTVL.

The chain links TRBV27 to TRBJ2-3; weak D call: TRBD1 (5 bases). Trimming removed 6 bases from V and 5 bases from J, with 18 bases in between. This CDR3 has 15 residues. The germline CDR1 and CDR2 sequences are MNHEY and SMNVEV (reference sequence). The CDR3 loop is CASRPGSGAEDTQYF. The CDR3 nucleotides are TGTGCCAGCAGGCCGGGCAGTGGGGCAGAAGATACGCAGTATTTT.

CDR3 residues: CSGGGASGYNEQFF. CDR3 DNA sequence: TGCAGCGGCGGGGGCGCTAGCGGATACAATGAGCAGTTCTTC. The chain recombines TRBV29-1 with TRBJ2-1, with D maybe TRBD2 (7 bases). Germline V gives CDR1 SQVTM, CDR2 ANQGSEA. The V end was cut by 7 bases, the J end by 4 bases, with 17 bases between. This CDR3 is built from 14 residues.

This clone was recorded only once. The chain employs TRBV3-2 and TRBJ2-3; TRBD2, the table's D call, lacks a check against the DNA. TRBV3-2 counts as a pseudogene. CDR3 length: 9 amino acids. The CDR3 reads CAPPDTQYF. The DNA for the CDR3 is TGTGCCCCCCCGGATACGCAGTATTTT.

In nucleotides, the CDR3 is TGCAGCGTTGCCGCCCTAGCGGGGGTGTACAATGAGCAGTTCTTC. Residues: CSVAALAGVYNEQFF. The chain recombines TRBV29-1 with TRBJ2-1; 10 nucleotides align to TRBD2. Germline assignment: CDR1 SQVTM and CDR2 ANQGSEA. V shed 4 bases and J 4 bases; nucleotides not matched to a gene: 7. The CDR3 is 15 amino acids.

Sample share makes this clone large. The chain carries TRBV6-1 and TRBJ1-5; 7 bases align to TRBD1. Germline values: CDR1 MNHNS, CDR2 SASEGT. The CDR3 spans 15 residues. Trimming took 2 bases from V and 8 from J; bases not matched to a gene: 9. CDR3 bases: TGTGCCAGCAGTGAAACGGGACAGCCTTCGGAGCCCCAGCATTTT. It specifies CASSETGQPSEPQHF.

The chain joins TRBV11-3 to TRBJ2-2; D not certain. Germline CDR1 is SGHNT and CDR2 is YENEEA. This CDR3 has 13 residues. With 3 bases removed from V and 4 bases from J, the gap between germline ends came to 6 bases. The CDR3 nucleotides are TGTGCCAGCAGCTTCACGGGCACCGGGGAGCTGTTTTTT. Amino acid sequence: CASSFTGTGELFF.